The 30 T cell receptor beta chains listed next were all sequenced from one sample in a study of T cell responses to AZD1222 COVID-19 vaccine. The table came from immunoSEQ multiplex PCR; TCRdb's copy has only in-frame clones and leaves some out. The sample lists around 160,000 clones, about 88% occurring once. Source: peripheral blood, taken on day 0 of AZD1222 vaccination. Receptor source: an adult in good health.

The chain joins TRBV24-1 to TRBJ1-2; tentative D call: TRBD1 (5 bases). Germline values: CDR1 KGHDR, CDR2 SFDVKD. Trimming left V 3 bases short and J 2 bases short, with 12 bases between. This CDR3 has 15 amino acids. The CDR3 region has the DNA TGTGCCACCAGTGATCCCCCCAAGGGGAACTATGGCTACACCTTC. It translates to CATSDPPKGNYGYTF.

In DNA, the CDR3 is TGCGCCAGCAGCCAAGATATGGATTTAAACGGACAGGGAGGTGGCTACACCTTC. Amino acid sequence: CASSQDMDLNGQGGGYTF. The chain carries TRBV4-3 and TRBJ1-2; the match to TRBD1 covers 8 bases. Germline lookup yields CDR1 LGHNA and CDR2 YSLEER. This CDR3 contains 18 residues. V was pared by 0 bases and J by 7 bases, with 16 bases of the junction left unmatched.

The chain carries TRBV11-3 and TRBJ2-7; tentatively, D is TRBD1 (5 bases). Germline-derived CDR1 and CDR2 are SGHNT and YENEEA. The V end was cut by 5 bases, the J end by 6 bases, with 8 bases between. The CDR3 is 11 amino acids. CDR3 loop: CASSADSEQYF. CDR3 nucleotide sequence: TGTGCCAGCAGCGCAGACAGCGAGCAGTACTTC.

J is TRBJ1-5 and V is TRBV10-3; D is uncertain. CDR1 and CDR2 (germline): ENHRY, SYGVKD. Trimming shortened V by 3 bases and J by 4 bases, and 16 bases separated the two germline ends. This CDR3 is 16 amino acids long. The CDR3 coding sequence is TGTGCCATCAGTGACCCGGGTCAAAAAGGAAATCAGCCCCAGCATTTT. Residues: CAISDPGQKGNQPQHF.

This rearrangement joins TRBV7-9 to TRBJ1-1; tentatively, D is TRBD1 (6 bases). The V gene's germline CDR1 is SEHNR and CDR2 FQNEAQ (reference sequence). This CDR3 spans 14 amino acids. Deletions cut 5 bases from V and 1 base from J, with 11 bases between. The CDR3: CASSPGVRNTEAFF. CDR3 nucleotides: TGTGCCAGCAGCCCAGGGGTGAGGAACACTGAAGCTTTCTTT.

V and J are TRBV6-5 and TRBJ1-5; TRBD1 aligns across 8 bases. Unmatched junction bases numbered 8, after V lost 6 bases and J lost 7 bases. Per the germline V gene, CDR1 is MNHEY and CDR2 is SVGAGI. The CDR3 consists of 14 residues. The CDR3 DNA reads TGTGCCAGCAGCCGTGGACAGGGTTGGCAGCCCCAGCATTTT. It translates to CASSRGQGWQPQHF.

The chain recombines TRBV15 with TRBJ2-5; no firm D call. The CDR3 is made up of 14 amino acids. CDR1 LNHNV and CDR2 YYDKDF come from the germline V gene (reference sequence). The germline V and J ends were trimmed by 0 bases and 1 base, with 6 bases remaining between them. CDR3 region: CATSRDWVQETQYF. In nucleotides, the CDR3 is TGTGCCACCAGCAGAGATTGGGTCCAAGAGACCCAGTACTTC.

V is TRBV9 and J is TRBJ1-3; D not resolved. There are 16 residues in the CDR3. Trimming left V 3 bases short and J 3 bases short, with 16 bases between. Germline V gene data show CDR1 as SGDLS and CDR2 as YYNGEE. As DNA, the CDR3 is TGTGCCAGCAGCGCCCTCCCGTTGGGCGATGGAAACACCATATATTTT. This encodes CASSALPLGDGNTIYF.

The rearrangement joins TRBV5-4 to TRBJ2-7, with 10 bases aligning to TRBD1. Germline trimming cut 4 bases from V and 3 bases from J; bases unmatched to any gene: 10. The germline gives CDR1 SGHNT, CDR2 YYREEE (reference sequence). The CDR3 is 16 residues long. The CDR3 protein is CASSPGTGASFYEQYF. CDR3 nucleotide sequence: TGTGCCAGCAGCCCAGGGACAGGGGCTTCCTTCTACGAGCAGTACTTC. Variable domain in full (rest from reference TRBV5-4 and TRBJ2-7): ETGVTQSPTHLIKTRGQQVTLRCSSQSGHNTVSWYQQALGQGPQFIFQYYREEENGRGNFPPRFSGLQFPNYSSELNVNALELDDSALYLCASSPGTGASFYEQYFGPGTRLTVT.

The chain joins TRBV9 to TRBJ2-1, with unresolved D. This CDR3 contains 14 residues. Trimming took off 0 bases at V and 6 bases at J, with 10 bases between the two ends. Per the germline V gene, CDR1 is SGDLS and CDR2 is YYNGEE. The CDR3 loop is CASSVEGGGNEQFF. The CDR3 DNA follows: TGTGCCAGCAGCGTAGAGGGCGGTGGCAATGAGCAGTTCTTC.

The sample holds a few counts of this clone. The chain employs TRBV6-2 or TRBV6-3 and TRBJ2-3, with 10 positions matching TRBD2. Germline CDR1 MNHEY, CDR2 SVGEGT. The V gene end was trimmed by 2 bases and the J gene end by 4 bases; junction bases not matched to a gene: 6. This CDR3 is 16 amino acids long. The CDR3 sequence: CASSYLAGEGADTQYF. In nucleotides, the CDR3 is TGTGCCAGCAGTTACCTAGCGGGGGAGGGTGCAGATACGCAGTATTTT.

This rearrangement joins TRBV10-3 to TRBJ2-3; D gene uncertain. Trimming took 6 bases from V and 3 from J, leaving 22 bases between them. Looked up from germline, CDR1 is ENHRY and CDR2 is SYGVKD. The CDR3 loop spans 17 amino acids. This CDR3 reads CAIRPTGSEWGTDTQYF. The CDR3, as DNA: TGTGCCATCAGGCCAACCGGGTCGGAGTGGGGAACAGATACGCAGTATTTT.

The chain is built from TRBV29-1 and TRBJ2-1, with TRBD1 matching over 7 bases. CDR3 length equals 14 residues. In germline, CDR1 is SQVTM, CDR2 ANQGSEA. V shed 7 bases, J shed 2 bases, and the junction held 8 bases outside the gene matches. In DNA form, the CDR3 reads TGCAGCGCCTCCGGGACAGTAACCTACAATGAGCAGTTCTTC. It yields the protein CSASGTVTYNEQFF.

The gene calls are TRBV15 and TRBJ2-5, with 7 bases fitting TRBD1. Germline CDR1 and CDR2: LNHNV and YYDKDF (reference sequence). CDR3 length equals 15 residues. J was trimmed by 1 base and V by 7 bases; bases with no gene match: 9. The CDR3 nucleotides are TGTGCCACCACCTTAGGGACAGAGGGCCAAGAGACCCAGTACTTC. This translates into CATTLGTEGQETQYF. Using reference TRBV15 and TRBJ2-5 for the parts outside the CDR3, the full variable domain is DAMVIQNPRYQVTQFGKPVTLSCSQTLNHNVMYWYQQKSSQAPKLLFHYYDKDFNNEADTPDNFQSRRPNTSFCFLDIRSPGLGDTAMYLCATTLGTEGQETQYFGPGTRLLVL.

V is TRBV3-1 (or the pseudogene TRBV3-2) and J is TRBJ2-7; 8 bases line up with TRBD1. CDR1 is LGHDT, CDR2 YNNKEL, per germline (reference sequence). J lost 3 bases, V lost 6 bases, and 4 bases had no gene match. The CDR3 totals 13 residues. The CDR3 sequence: CASRGTGSYEQYF. Written as DNA, the CDR3 is TGTGCCAGCAGAGGGACAGGAAGCTACGAGCAGTACTTC.

CDR3 nucleotide sequence: TGTGCCAGCAGTTACCAGCTAGCGGGAGGGTACGAGCAGTACTTC. It is translated as CASSYQLAGGYEQYF. The chain has TRBV6-5 and TRBJ2-7; 12 nucleotides agree with TRBD2. J lost 4 bases, V lost 2 bases, and 3 bases had no gene match. The CDR3 runs 15 residues. Germline CDR1 is MNHEY and CDR2 is SVGAGI.

This sequence joins TRBV4-2 and TRBJ2-1; tentatively, D is TRBD2 (6 bases). The germline V gene encodes CDR1 LGHNA and CDR2 YNFKEQ. Trimming shortened V by 1 base and J by 2 bases, and 12 bases separated the two germline ends. CDR3 length: 16 residues. CDR3 nucleotide sequence: TGTGCCAGCAGCCAAGGGCCGGGACTTACCTACAATGAGCAGTTCTTC. It translates to CASSQGPGLTYNEQFF.

For the CDR3, the DNA is TGTGCCAGCAGCCGCCTACAGGGAATGAACACTGAAGCTTTCTTT. Amino acid sequence: CASSRLQGMNTEAFF. The chain joins TRBV6-5 to TRBJ1-1, with D perhaps TRBD1 (6 bases). Germline assignment: CDR1 MNHEY and CDR2 SVGAGI. The CDR3 length is 15 residues. With 6 bases removed from V and 0 bases from J, the gap between germline ends came to 14 bases.

The rearrangement joins TRBV2 to TRBJ2-5, with D possibly matching TRBD1 (6 bases). CDR3 length equals 15 residues. Germline CDR1 SNHLY, CDR2 FYNNEI. V shed 7 bases and J shed 0 bases, with 15 bases lying between them. CDR3 sequence reads: CASTGQLLHQETQYF. The CDR3, as DNA: TGTGCCAGCACCGGACAGCTCCTGCACCAAGAGACCCAGTACTTC.

The chain recombines TRBV28 with TRBJ1-2; unclear D gene. This CDR3 comprises 11 residues. Germline V lookup: CDR1 MDHEN, CDR2 SYDVKM. The ends were cut back, 6 bases at V and 8 bases at J, with 10 bases in the middle. As DNA, the CDR3 is TGTGCCAGCAGCACACCACGCGGCTACACCTTC. Its translation is CASSTPRGYTF.

The rearrangement joins TRBV19 to TRBJ2-1; 9 nucleotides line up with TRBD2. Germline loops: CDR1 LNHDA, CDR2 SQIVND (reference sequence). J lost 8 bases, V lost 6 bases, and 5 bases had no gene match. The CDR3 runs 13 residues. CDR3 in amino acids: CASRRLAADEQFF. The CDR3 coding sequence is TGTGCCAGTAGAAGACTAGCGGCGGATGAGCAGTTCTTC.

The chain couples TRBV18 to TRBJ2-3; 7 positions agree with TRBD1. The germline gives CDR1 KGHSH, CDR2 LQKENI. The V gene end was trimmed by 3 bases and the J gene end by 0 bases; junction bases not matched to a gene: 6. The CDR3 runs 16 residues. This CDR3 is CASSPMDRFSTDTQYF. CDR3 in DNA: TGTGCCAGCTCACCGATGGACAGGTTTAGCACAGATACGCAGTATTTT.

CDR3 nucleotides: TGTGCCAGCAGTACAGGGGGCTTGACTGAAGCTTTCTTT. Its translation: CASSTGGLTEAFF. This chain links TRBV7-9 with TRBJ1-1; TRBD1 matches 9 bases. The V gene end was trimmed by 6 bases and the J gene end by 5 bases; junction bases not matched to a gene: 4. CDR1 SEHNR and CDR2 FQNEAQ come from the germline V gene (reference sequence). The CDR3 consists of 13 residues.

This clone has a handful of counts. The chain couples TRBV6-6 to TRBJ2-1; the D is unclear. V lost 2 bases and J 1 base, leaving 9 bases between the germline ends. Germline-derived CDR1 and CDR2 are MNHNY and SVGAGI (reference sequence). The CDR3 runs 15 residues. CDR3 amino acids: CASSYNSVSYNEQFF. CDR3 nucleotides: TGTGCCAGCAGTTACAACAGCGTTTCCTACAATGAGCAGTTCTTC.

The chain uses TRBV7-9 and TRBJ2-7; D is possibly TRBD1 or TRBD2 (5 bases each). The CDR3 is made up of 14 amino acids. The germline V gene encodes CDR1 SEHNR and CDR2 FQNEAQ (reference sequence). V was cut by 6 bases and J by 4 bases, with 16 bases left in between. CDR3 protein: CASRGTGTDYEQYF. The DNA of the CDR3 is TGTGCCAGCAGAGGCACGGGGACGGATTACGAGCAGTACTTC.

The chain has TRBV6-5 and TRBJ1-6; D ambiguous. Per the germline V gene, CDR1 is MNHEY and CDR2 is SVGAGI. Trimming pared 5 bases from V and 6 bases from J, leaving 11 bases between. CDR3 length: 14 residues. The CDR3 coding sequence is TGTGCCAGCAGTAACATCGGATCTAATTCACCCCTCCACTTT. This gives the protein CASSNIGSNSPLHF.

The V gene is TRBV15, the J gene TRBJ2-6; 12 positions agree with TRBD1. CDR1 and CDR2 from the germline V gene are LNHNV and YYDKDF (reference sequence). V shed 11 bases, J shed 4 bases, and the junction held 6 bases outside the gene matches. The CDR3 has 15 amino acids. CDR3 sequence reads: CAAGQGASGANVLTF. The CDR3 DNA sequence: TGTGCCGCGGGACAGGGGGCATCGGGGGCCAACGTCCTGACTTTC. The full variable domain, completed using reference TRBV15 and TRBJ2-6, is DAMVIQNPRYQVTQFGKPVTLSCSQTLNHNVMYWYQQKSSQAPKLLFHYYDKDFNNEADTPDNFQSRRPNTSFCFLDIRSPGLGDTAMYLCAAGQGASGANVLTFGAGSRLTVL.

V is TRBV4-3 and J is TRBJ1-3; D is possibly TRBD1 (5 bases). Germline V gene lookup returns CDR1 LGHNA and CDR2 YSLEER. The CDR3 extends over 16 amino acids. With 1 base removed from V and 0 bases from J, the gap between germline ends came to 10 bases. CDR3 loop: CASSQGETVSGNTIYF. CDR3 DNA sequence: TGCGCCAGCAGCCAAGGCGAGACAGTCTCTGGAAACACCATATATTTT.

The J gene is TRBJ1-1, the V gene TRBV3-1 (or the pseudogene TRBV3-2); unclear D gene. The CDR3 is 14 residues long. Between the trimmed V and J ends, which lost 4 bases and 1 base, there was a span of 10 bases. Germline V CDR1 and CDR2: LGHDT, YNNKEL (reference sequence). This CDR3 is CASSLPGRNTEAFF. The CDR3 region has the DNA TGTGCCAGCAGCCTCCCGGGGAGGAACACTGAAGCTTTCTTT.

This chain links TRBV7-2 with TRBJ2-7, with D perhaps TRBD1 or TRBD2 (5 bases each). This CDR3 region has 15 residues. The V end was cut by 5 bases, the J end by 6 bases, with 20 bases between. Looked up from germline, CDR1 is SGHTA and CDR2 is FQGNSA. CDR3 bases: TGTGCCAGCAGCGCCCAGGGACCTTCCCTGGGCGAGCAGTACTTC. This translates into CASSAQGPSLGEQYF.